A selection of T cell receptor beta chains follows, all from one sample in a study of cytomegalovirus exposure and HLA in healthy donors. The assay was immunoSEQ multiplex PCR, and TCRdb's table has in-frame clones only and misses some. In the table there are 90,000 to 110,000 clones, 12% of which are singletons. Sequenced input: PBMCs. These receptors all stem from a middle-aged man in good health and CMV-seropositive. Both conserved end residues are part of each CDR3. A D gene is named only where the DNA matches it firmly. Only some rows state a clone size, as once, few, many or a class for expanded clones.

CDR3nt	CDR3aa	abundance	v_gene	d_gene	j_gene
TGTGCCAGCAGCTCCATAGTCCAGGATGAGCAGTTCTTC	CASSSIVQDEQFF	few	TRBV7-2	NA	TRBJ2-1
TGCGCCAGCAGCCCTCTTCCAGGGGGAAATCACAATGAGCAGTTCTTC	CASSPLPGGNHNEQFF	NA	TRBV4-1	TRBD1	TRBJ2-1
TGTGCCAGCAGTCCAAGCGGAAGAACCTACAATGAGCAGTTCTTC	CASSPSGRTYNEQFF	few	TRBV6-6	NA	TRBJ2-1
TGTGCCAGCAGCTCTGCGCCAGGGGGCAGCAATCAGCCCCAGCATTTT	CASSSAPGGSNQPQHF	few	TRBV4-2	TRBD1	TRBJ1-5
TGTGCCAGCAGTTACTCCGGGACTAGCTCCTACGAGCAGTACTTC	CASSYSGTSSYEQYF	NA	TRBV6-5	TRBD2	TRBJ2-7
TGTGCCAGCAGCTTAGATCTCCTAGCGGGTTACACAGATACGCAGTATTTT	CASSLDLLAGYTDTQYF	NA	TRBV7-8	TRBD2	TRBJ2-3
TGTGCCAGCAGCTTGAGTCTCGGAGACTACACCTTC	CASSLSLGDYTF	medium-sized	TRBV5-4	NA	TRBJ1-2
TGTGCCAGTCGCCGGGACAGGGGCACAGATACGCAGTATTTT	CASRRDRGTDTQYF	NA	TRBV19	TRBD1	TRBJ2-3
TGTGCCAGCAGCCGTCACAGCCAGCCTGGCGAAAAACTGTTTTTT	CASSRHSQPGEKLFF	few	TRBV14	NA	TRBJ1-4
TGTGCCAGCAGTTCCCAGGGGGCCCTCTTTGACGAGCAGTACTTC	CASSSQGALFDEQYF	few	TRBV6-5	TRBD1	TRBJ2-7
TGTGCCAGCAGTGTCTCCCGACTAGCGGGGAGTGAGCAGTTCTTC	CASSVSRLAGSEQFF	NA	TRBV6-4	TRBD2	TRBJ2-1
TGTGCCAGCAGGCGCGGGCCAGCCTACGAGCAGTACTTC	CASRRGPAYEQYF	NA	TRBV6-5	NA	TRBJ2-7
TGCGCCAGCAGTGAACGACAGGGGGGAAAAGGTGAAGCTTTCTTT	CASSERQGGKGEAFF	few	TRBV10-2	TRBD1	TRBJ1-1
TGCGCCAGCAGCAAACAGGTCCCAACTAATGAAAAACTGTTTTTT	CASSKQVPTNEKLFF	NA	TRBV4-1	NA	TRBJ1-4
TGTGCCAGCAGTGAATTAAGCGAGGGGGGCGCCGGCGGGAGGCCCAATGAGCAGTTCTTC	CASSELSEGGAGGRPNEQFF	NA	TRBV6-1	TRBD2	TRBJ2-1
TGTGCCAGCAGTGACTCTAGCGGCTCCTACAATGAGCAGTTCTTC	CASSDSSGSYNEQFF	few	TRBV6-4	NA	TRBJ2-1
TGTGCCAGCAGCTTAGTGGGGGACATCAGTGAAGCTTTCTTT	CASSLVGDISEAFF	few	TRBV7-2	NA	TRBJ1-1
TGTGCCAGCTCACCACGGGACATAGCGAACACCGGGGAGCTGTTTTTT	CASSPRDIANTGELFF	few	TRBV18	NA	TRBJ2-2
TGTGCCAGCAGAGGGACTGCCAACTACGAGCAGTACTTC	CASRGTANYEQYF	few	TRBV2	NA	TRBJ2-7
TGTGCCAGCTCACCAGTGGTGCTGAGTAGCGGTCAAGAGATCCAGTACTTC	CASSPVVLSSGQEIQYF	NA	TRBV18	NA	TRBJ2-5
TGTGCCAGCTCCCCGGACATCACAAATCAGCCCCAGCATTTT	CASSPDITNQPQHF	few	TRBV18	NA	TRBJ1-5
TGTGCCAGCAGTTTGACCGGCGGGTACCTCCCCTACGAGCAGTACTTC	CASSLTGGYLPYEQYF	few	TRBV28	NA	TRBJ2-7
TGCGCCAGCGGGGACAGCCGAAGGAATGAGCAGTTCTTC	CASGDSRRNEQFF	few	TRBV5-1	TRBD1	TRBJ2-1
TGTGCCAGCAGCCCCGGGACAGGGGACCGCGAGCAGTACTTC	CASSPGTGDREQYF	many	TRBV5-6	TRBD1	TRBJ2-7
TGTGCCAGCAGTTTAGTTGCCGGACAGCCGATTACCCAGTACTTC	CASSLVAGQPITQYF	NA	TRBV27	NA	TRBJ2-5